The clone carrying this TCR beta chain was found a few times. Its matching antigen is unknown. The source of the sample is a study of T-cell reconstitution after alpha-beta-depleted transplantation in children. Unique molecular identifiers were incorporated when the TCRbeta library was constructed. TCRdb fed the PCR reads into MiXCR, producing one record per CDR3 protein. The sample shows over 200,000 distinct CDR3 sequences, over 15% of them seen only once. Study-level points and caveats: Reports say that about two months after transplant, the alpha-beta T cells came out of several hundred graft clones that had expanded. High day-60 TCRbeta diversity in some patients came from surviving recipient T cells and thymic progenitors. T cells produced anew were the main source of T-cell counts and diversity one year after transplant.

This CDR3 has 12 residues. Germline CDR1 is MNHNS and CDR2 is SASEGT. V was shortened by 4 bases and J by 3 bases, with 6 bases between the two germline ends. The clonotype was recovered from a male patient aged 2-15 years who had a stem cell transplant for acute lymphoblastic leukemia, so the T cells may come from the graft donor. The material was PBMCs, mostly from graft donor cells, obtained 360 days after TCRalphabeta/CD19-depleted stem cell transplant. The chain carries TRBV6-1 and TRBJ1-1; D gene ambiguous. The CDR3 nucleotides are TGTGCCAGCAGTGCGGGGTACACTGAAGCTTTCTTT. It translates to CASSAGYTEAFF.